One sample yielded the 5 T cell receptor beta chains listed below, sequenced in a study of cytomegalovirus exposure and HLA in healthy donors. PCR employed 60 Vbeta and 13 Jbeta primers. Sequencing was performed with immunoSEQ multiplex PCR; in TCRdb, only in-frame clones are kept and a portion is missing. Of around 150,000 clones in the sample, approximately 79% are singletons; the top ten hold around 6.3%. Material: PBMCs. These receptors originate from a man aged 45-65 years in good health and CMV-seropositive.

This clone was detected a few times. The chain carries TRBV27 and TRBJ2-1; 10 bases are a match to TRBD2. Germline assignment: CDR1 MNHEY and CDR2 SMNVEV (reference sequence). Unmatched junction bases numbered 4, after V lost 6 bases and J lost 2 bases. This CDR3 has 15 amino acids. CDR3: CASSRTSGTYNEQFF. In DNA, the CDR3 is TGTGCCAGCAGCCGTACTAGCGGGACCTACAATGAGCAGTTCTTC.

This chain joins TRBV7-6 and TRBJ1-2; D is uncertain. The CDR3 contains 14 residues. V gave up 5 bases and J gave up 2 bases, with 12 bases separating them. Per germline, CDR1 SGHVS and CDR2 FNYEAQ. The CDR3 is CASSLLGQNYGYTF. The DNA for the CDR3 is TGTGCCAGCAGCCTCTTGGGCCAGAACTATGGCTACACCTTC.

V gene TRBV5-4 combines with J gene TRBJ2-7; 8 positions match TRBD2. V trimming: 2 bases; J trimming: 7 bases; junction bases outside the gene matches: 11. CDR1 and CDR2 (germline): SGHNT, YYREEE (reference sequence). This CDR3 is built from 15 residues. The CDR3 loop is CASSFGGGRGGEQYF. As DNA, the CDR3 is TGTGCCAGCAGCTTTGGGGGAGGCCGGGGGGGGGAGCAGTACTTC.

The CDR3 region has the DNA TGTGCCAGCAGTTTAATATGGGGGGGTCAGCCCCAGCATTTT. This translates into CASSLIWGGQPQHF. This chain links TRBV28 with TRBJ1-5, with D perhaps TRBD1 (5 bases). Germline CDR1 is MDHEN and CDR2 is SYDVKM. There are 14 residues in the CDR3. V dropped 2 bases and J dropped 6 bases, with 11 bases sitting between them.

This clone turned up a few times. The chain employs TRBV25-1 and TRBJ2-7; 7 positions match TRBD1. The CDR3 spans 14 residues. The germline V gene encodes CDR1 MGHDK and CDR2 SYGVNS. V dropped 6 bases and J dropped 0; count of bases not matched to a gene: 5. The CDR3 nucleotides are TGTGCCAGCAGGGTGACAGGGTCCTCCTACGAGCAGTACTTC. This sequence encodes CASRVTGSSYEQYF.